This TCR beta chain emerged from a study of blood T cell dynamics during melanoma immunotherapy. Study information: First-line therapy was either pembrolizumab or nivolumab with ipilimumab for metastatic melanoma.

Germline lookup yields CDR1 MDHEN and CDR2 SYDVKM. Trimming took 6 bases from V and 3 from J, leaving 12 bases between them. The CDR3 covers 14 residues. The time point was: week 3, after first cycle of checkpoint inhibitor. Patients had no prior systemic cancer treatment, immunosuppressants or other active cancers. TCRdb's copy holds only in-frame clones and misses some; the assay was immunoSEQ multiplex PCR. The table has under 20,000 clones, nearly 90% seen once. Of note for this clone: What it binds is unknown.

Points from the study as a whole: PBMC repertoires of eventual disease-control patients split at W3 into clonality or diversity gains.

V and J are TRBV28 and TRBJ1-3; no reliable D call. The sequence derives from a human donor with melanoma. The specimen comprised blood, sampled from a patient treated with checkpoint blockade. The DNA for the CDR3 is TGTGCCAGCAGCCTGGGCCCCGGTGGAAACACCATATATTTT. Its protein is CASSLGPGGNTIYF.